This record looks at one TCR beta chain sequence and its context. This clonotype was picked up a small number of times. Its antigen remains unidentified. No base quality information exists; no much larger clone differs at one position. Library construction relied on 5' RACE. This sample was sequenced with an Illumina HiSeq 2500. A second PCR of about 6 to 12 cycles was run with a J-beta primer mix and a sample-barcoded 5' primer. A unique molecular identifier was introduced onto each TCR beta cDNA molecule by a template-switch 5' adaptor carrying 12 random nucleotides. Each sample yielded at least 2.5 million CDR3-containing paired-end reads. All of the RNA was converted into first-strand cDNA using the Mint cDNA synthesis kit, with a TRBC-specific oligonucleotide serving as the primer. Following uracil-DNA glycosylase treatment, a first 18-cycle PCR with universal primers M1SS and BC2_uni_R was performed on all cDNA. Concerning the study's data processing: For normalization, 1 million high-quality reads, each with a distinct molecular identifier, were randomly selected from each sample. Instead of being binned into consensus sequences, reads with shared molecular identifiers were discarded. MiTCR, run with a Q25 quality threshold and the strictest error-elimination algorithm, handled CDR3 identification, clonotype clustering and error correction. A nonparametric unseen species model with Euler transformation was used to estimate a lower bound on total TCR beta diversity. TCRdb applied fastp at Q25 and MiXCR to the public reads, then kept only in-frame beta chains. When rows share a CDR3 protein, they turn into one entry using the most common DNA and genes. Here the V and J calls rest on TCRdb's processing, not on the authors' analysis. Recorded for this sample are about 1,400,000 distinct CDR3 sequences; approximately 60% of them occurred a single time. The ten largest clones take up 6.5% to 8.5% of the sample.

This sample is drawn from a study of blood T cells in healthy people across ages (dated by TCRdb to between 2014 and 2017). At the level of the whole study: In model experiments, template switching captured about one uniquely barcoded TCR beta cDNA molecule for every two T cells. Two additional independent replicas of 1 million unique cDNA reads from the same blood draw were analyzed for two donors (one aged 18 to 30 and one aged 80 or older). To avoid experimental bias, donors of different ages were distributed randomly across sequencing lanes. To track age-related changes in TCR beta repertoire diversity, the study relied on deep sequencing normalized with unique cDNA molecular identifiers. The donors were split into four age groups: young (average roughly 15 years), middle-aged (about 40), aged (approximately 60) and long-lived (approximately 80). The study at large found these results: As age increased, observed TCR beta diversity per million T cells dropped in a roughly linear way, and a significant reduction was already evident by age 40. A strong correlation was found between observed TCR beta diversity and the percentage of naive T cells measured by flow cytometry. Because profiling used bulk unsorted PBMCs, naive and antigen-experienced compartments could not be compared conclusively. Total diversity estimates from one million sequenced T cells were considered lower bounds and underestimates. Donor CMV infection status was unknown, potentially confounding age-related changes in expanded clonotypes. Compared with the aged group, the long-lived group had more naive CD4+ T cells, fewer expanded clones and increased TCR diversity, a pattern suggesting age selection.

Taken from the germline V gene, the CDR1 and CDR2 loops are SGDLS and YYNGEE. The cysteine opens and the phenylalanine closes a CDR3 of 15 amino acids. Only the CDR3 part of the read is kept: 45 bases, read in frame from the first base. V is cut by 0 bases and J by 4 bases, and the space between the germline ends is 14 bases. Donors were 39 systemically healthy Caucasian individuals from Russia aged roughly 6 to 100 years. About 9.8 milliliters of peripheral blood were drawn from each donor into EDTA-treated Vacutainer tubes. PBMCs were isolated by Ficoll-Paque density-gradient centrifugation, with at least 6.5 million obtained per sample. Total RNA was extracted from PBMCs with Trizol reagent, with at least 5 micrograms obtained per sample. Naive CD45RAhigh/CD27high T cell percentages were measured by flow cytometry on a PBMC aliquot from every donor.

The sequenced material came from blood. This clonotype was obtained from a young man in good health. The V and J segments used are TRBV9 and TRBJ2-7; TRBD1 might be the D gene, on 6 matching bases. The CDR3 sequence is CASSVDVGAVYEQYF. The bases are TGTGCCAGCAGCGTAGATGTGGGGGCTGTTTACGAGCAGTACTTC.